The 12 T cell receptor beta chains reported below all come from one sample, sequenced in a study of shared clonotypes between healthy human individuals. TCRdb keeps only in-frame clones here, not all; method: immunoSEQ multiplex PCR. Altogether roughly 2.2 million clones are present, approximately 95% being singletons, with the ten largest covering 0.39%. Sequenced: naive CD4+ T cells from PBMCs. Subset here: CD45RA+ positively selected. The receptors derive from a man aged 18 to 30 in good health. Some clones in this sample may be carry-over from other donors' samples.

The gene calls are TRBV28 and TRBJ1-5; no definite D call. The CDR3 loop spans 15 amino acids. Deletions cut 2 bases from V and 0 bases from J, with 8 bases between. Germline CDR1 is MDHEN and CDR2 is SYDVKM. The DNA of the CDR3 is TGTGCCAGCAGTTTAGGTGTAGGTAGCAATCAGCCCCAGCATTTT. Its translation: CASSLGVGSNQPQHF.

The chain has TRBV2 and TRBJ2-6; 9 nucleotides align to TRBD1. Germline CDR1 reads SNHLY; CDR2 reads FYNNEI. The CDR3 has 15 residues. With V trimmed by 8 bases and J by 4 bases, 6 bases remained unmatched. CDR3 DNA: TGTGCCAGCGAACAGGGGGCTACGGGGGCCAACGTCCTGACTTTC. It translates to CASEQGATGANVLTF.

This rearrangement joins TRBV25-1 to TRBJ2-7; D is undetermined. The germline CDR1 and CDR2 sequences are MGHDK and SYGVNS. The CDR3 loop spans 12 amino acids. The ends were cut back, 3 bases at V and 7 bases at J, with 10 bases in the middle. The CDR3 region has the DNA TGTGCCAGCAGTGATAGGACCCGGGAGCAGTACTTC. This codes for CASSDRTREQYF.

The V gene is TRBV5-1, the J gene TRBJ2-5, with D possibly being TRBD1 or TRBD2 (5 bases each). V gave up 4 bases and J gave up 0 bases, with 10 bases separating them. CDR1 is SGHRS and CDR2 is YFSETQ in the germline V gene. This CDR3 spans 14 amino acids. CDR3 DNA: TGCGCCAGCAGCGCCAGGGAGTACCAAGAGACCCAGTACTTC. Protein sequence: CASSAREYQETQYF. The variable domain in full, completed from reference TRBV5-1 and TRBJ2-5, reads KAGVTQTPRYLIKTRGQQVTLSCSPISGHRSVSWYQQTPGQGLQFLFEYFSETQRNKGNFPGRFSGRQFSNSRSEMNVSTLELGDSALYLCASSAREYQETQYFGPGTRLLVL.

This chain links TRBV14 with TRBJ2-1; D gene ambiguous. The germline gives CDR1 SGHDN, CDR2 FVKESK. CDR3 size: 13 residues. With 0 bases removed from V and 9 bases from J, the gap between germline ends came to 9 bases. The CDR3 DNA reads TGTGCCAGCAGCCAAGAGATAGCCAGTGAGCAGTTCTTC. Its protein is CASSQEIASEQFF.

The chain uses TRBV30 and TRBJ2-1, with D perhaps matching TRBD2 (6 bases). V was shortened by 6 bases and J by 0 bases, with 15 bases between the two germline ends. CDR1 is GTSNPN, CDR2 SVGIG, per germline (reference sequence). There are 15 residues in the CDR3. CDR3 sequence reads: CACSRDLSSYNEQFF. CDR3 sequence (DNA): TGTGCCTGTTCTAGGGACTTGAGCTCCTACAATGAGCAGTTCTTC.

The chain combines TRBV4-2 with TRBJ1-1; TRBD1 might be the D (5 bases). This CDR3 contains 16 residues. Per germline, CDR1 LGHNA and CDR2 YNFKEQ. V dropped 0 bases and J dropped 3 bases, with 14 bases sitting between them. CDR3 DNA sequence: TGTGCCAGCAGCCAAGATTTGAGGGGCCGGGACACTGAAGCTTTCTTT. The encoded protein is CASSQDLRGRDTEAFF.

The V and J genes are TRBV7-9 and TRBJ1-3, with D perhaps matching TRBD1 (6 bases). V was shortened by 2 bases and J by 1 base, with 9 bases between the two germline ends. CDR1 is SEHNR and CDR2 is FQNEAQ in the germline V gene (reference sequence). The CDR3 is 15 amino acids. The CDR3, as DNA: TGTGCCAGCAGCTTACTCAGGGGATCTGGAAACACCATATATTTT. It yields the protein CASSLLRGSGNTIYF.

This chain uses TRBV7-6 with TRBJ2-5, with D tentatively TRBD1 or TRBD2 (5 bases each). CDR3 length equals 16 residues. V was pared by 5 bases and J by 4 bases, with 20 bases between. Germline CDR1 and CDR2: SGHVS and FNYEAQ. Written as DNA, the CDR3 is TGTGCCAGCAGCCCCCTTAAGGGGAGAAGTATAGAGACCCAGTACTTC. It specifies CASSPLKGRSIETQYF.

The chain joins TRBV6-4 to TRBJ2-3, with a possible D match to TRBD1 (7 bases). Trimming shortened V by 2 bases and J by 2 bases, and 11 bases separated the two germline ends. The CDR3 consists of 15 residues. CDR1 and CDR2 from the germline V gene are MRHNA and SNTAGT. The CDR3 sequence is CASSDGGTDTDTQYF. The CDR3 DNA follows: TGTGCCAGCAGTGACGGAGGGACAGACACAGATACGCAGTATTTT.

V usage is TRBV5-1 and J usage is TRBJ2-3, with D tentatively TRBD1 (5 bases). CDR3 length: 12 amino acids. Trimming left V 4 bases short and J 9 bases short, with 12 bases between. The V gene's germline CDR1 is SGHRS and CDR2 YFSETQ. The CDR3 here is CASSVRGETQYF. The DNA of the CDR3 is TGCGCCAGCAGCGTAAGGGGCGAGACGCAGTATTTT.

The J gene is TRBJ2-2, the V gene TRBV5-1; the match to TRBD1 covers 7 bases. Germline CDR1 is SGHRS and CDR2 is YFSETQ. After removal of 4 bases from V and 5 bases from J, the junction contained 5 bases not matched to a gene. CDR3 length equals 14 residues. The CDR3 DNA follows: TGCGCCAGCAGCGTCGGGACAGCGACCGGGGAGCTGTTTTTT. Translation: CASSVGTATGELFF. The whole variable domain, filled in from reference TRBV5-1 and TRBJ2-2, reads KAGVTQTPRYLIKTRGQQVTLSCSPISGHRSVSWYQQTPGQGLQFLFEYFSETQRNKGNFPGRFSGRQFSNSRSEMNVSTLELGDSALYLCASSVGTATGELFFGEGSRLTVL.